These T cell receptor beta chains were read from a single sample in a study of OX40 agonist ivuxolimab in advanced cancers. Data came from immunoSEQ multiplex PCR; TCRdb stores just in-frame clones and leaves some out. The data show approximately 23,000 clones, approximately 86% seen once. Source: CD4+ or CD8+ T cells sorted from blood, taken in a trial of the OX40 agonist ivuxolimab. Receptors were obtained from an adult with an advanced solid tumor such as melanoma, head and neck, liver or kidney cancer. CDR3s include the opening cysteine and the closing phenylalanine or tryptophan. D genes are given only for firm matches. The size entry is marked missing in some rows and otherwise reads once, few, many or a size class.

CDR3,DNA,V,J,D,size
CASSLVKAGMNTEAFF,TGCGCCAGCAGCTTGGTTAAGGCGGGGATGAACACTGAAGCTTTCTTT,TRBV5-1,TRBJ1-1,-,-
CASSQEPGYSNQPQHF,TGCGCCAGCAGCCAAGAACCAGGGTATAGCAATCAGCCCCAGCATTTT,TRBV4-1,TRBJ1-5,-,-
CASSLVRYTHTEAFF,TGTGCCAGCAGCTTAGTCCGGTATACCCACACTGAAGCTTTCTTT,TRBV11-1,TRBJ1-1,-,-
CASSLGTYGYTF,TGCGCCAGCAGCTTGGGAACCTATGGCTACACCTTC,TRBV5-1,TRBJ1-2,-,-
CASSTAGIEQFF,TGTGCCAGCAGTACAGCGGGGATTGAGCAGTTCTTC,TRBV7-9,TRBJ2-1,TRBD2,-
CASSFLSAYTEAFF,TGTGCCAGCTCTTTCCTCTCCGCTTACACTGAAGCTTTCTTT,TRBV6-5,TRBJ1-1,-,-
CASSPGTGNTIYF,TGTGCCAGCAGTCCGGGGACAGGAAACACCATATATTTT,TRBV25-1,TRBJ1-3,-,once
CAWSVLGVTDTEAFF,TGTGCCTGGAGTGTACTCGGGGTTACGGACACTGAAGCTTTCTTT,TRBV30,TRBJ1-1,-,-
CATSREQGSGANVLTF,TGTGCCACCAGCAGAGAACAGGGTTCTGGGGCCAACGTCCTGACTTTC,TRBV15,TRBJ2-6,-,-
CASSPTGSKGGYTF,TGTGCCAGCAGCCCCACAGGGTCGAAGGGGGGCTACACCTTC,TRBV13,TRBJ1-2,-,few
CASSQGTGATEAFF,TGCGCCAGCAGCCAGGGGACAGGGGCTACTGAAGCTTTCTTT,TRBV4-3,TRBJ1-1,TRBD1,medium-sized
CASSGGQDSWEKLFF,TGTGCCAGCAGCGGAGGACAGGACTCATGGGAAAAACTGTTTTTT,TRBV9,TRBJ1-4,TRBD1,-
CASSYVQGGDQPQHF,TGTGCCAGCAGTTACGTTCAGGGGGGTGATCAGCCCCAGCATTTT,TRBV6-6,TRBJ1-5,TRBD1,-
CASSLTRDPNEKLFF,TGTGCCAGCAGCTTAACCAGGGACCCTAATGAAAAACTGTTTTTT,TRBV7-9,TRBJ1-4,-,-
CASSRELDRINQPQHF,TGCGCCAGCAGCCGAGAATTGGACAGGATCAATCAGCCCCAGCATTTT,TRBV4-1,TRBJ1-5,TRBD1,-
CASSFKSSYEQYF,TGTGCCAGCAGTTTCAAGAGCTCCTACGAGCAGTACTTC,TRBV6-5,TRBJ2-7,-,-
CASSQSAGLSTDTQYF,TGTGCCAGCAGCCAATCGGCGGGCTTAAGCACAGATACGCAGTATTTT,TRBV14,TRBJ2-3,-,-
CASSVASAANEQFF,TGTGCCAGCAGCGTAGCTTCGGCAGCCAATGAGCAGTTCTTC,TRBV9,TRBJ2-1,-,-